The next 18 T cell receptor beta chains were all read from a single sample in a study of OX40 agonist ivuxolimab in advanced cancers. Clones were read by immunoSEQ multiplex PCR, and TCRdb kept only the in-frame ones, dropping some. The table includes 50,000 or so clones, about 93% detected once. Specimen: CD4+ or CD8+ T cells sorted from blood, collected in a trial of the OX40 agonist ivuxolimab. The receptor source for this set is an adult with an advanced solid tumor such as melanoma, head and neck, liver or kidney cancer.

The chain combines TRBV5-1 with TRBJ1-1; D ambiguous. CDR3 length equals 13 residues. Germline V CDR1 and CDR2: SGHRS, YFSETQ. Trimming stripped 2 bases from V and 1 base from J, with 6 bases between. CDR3 amino acids: CASSFGRNTEAFF. In DNA, the CDR3 is TGCGCCAGCAGCTTTGGTCGGAACACTGAAGCTTTCTTT.

This sequence joins TRBV7-6 and TRBJ2-7; 13 bases align to TRBD2. Germline CDR1 and CDR2: SGHVS and FNYEAQ. CDR3 length: 14 amino acids. The V segment lost 4 bases and the J segment 6 bases; nucleotides outside the gene matches: 3. The CDR3, as DNA: TGTGCCAGCAGCTGGACTAGCGGGAGTGGCGAGCAGTACTTC. Translation: CASSWTSGSGEQYF. The full variable domain, its missing parts supplied by reference TRBV7-6 and TRBJ2-7, is GAGVSQSPRYKVTKRGQDVALRCDPISGHVSLYWYRQALGQGPEFLTYFNYEAQQDKSGLPNDRFSAERPEGSISTLTIQRTEQRDSAMYRCASSWTSGSGEQYFGPGTRLTVT.

This clone was seen more than once but under ten times. V usage is TRBV2 and J usage is TRBJ2-7; D remains ambiguous. V shed 4 bases and J shed 2 bases, with 3 bases lying between them. Germline CDR1 reads SNHLY; CDR2 reads FYNNEI. This CDR3 comprises 11 residues. The DNA for the CDR3 is TGTGCCAGCAGTGGGGCCTACGAGCAGTACTTC. Protein product: CASSGAYEQYF.

This rearrangement joins TRBV28 to TRBJ1-2, with 7 bases that match TRBD1. CDR1 MDHEN and CDR2 SYDVKM come from the germline V gene. The CDR3 loop spans 13 amino acids. Germline trimming cut 8 bases from V and 8 bases from J; bases unmatched to any gene: 11. For the CDR3, the DNA is TGTGCCAGCGTACTTGGGCAGGGGGTGGGCTACACCTTC. This gives the protein CASVLGQGVGYTF.

Of note for this clone: Distinct nucleotide sequences in the sample also encode this CDR3. The V and J genes are TRBV19 and TRBJ2-5; a weak D match, TRBD2 (6 bases). The germline CDR1 and CDR2 sequences are LNHDA and SQIVND (reference sequence). The CDR3 has 14 amino acids. The V and J ends lost 1 base and 4 bases respectively, with 10 bases between them. In DNA form, the CDR3 reads TGTGCCAGTAGTATAGCCGGGGGAGCAGAGACCCAGTACTTC. Its translation is CASSIAGGAETQYF.

The rearrangement links TRBV15 to TRBJ2-2, with D tentatively TRBD2 (6 bases). The CDR3 is 17 amino acids. V gave up 0 bases and J gave up 3 bases, with 14 bases separating them. Germline lookup yields CDR1 LNHNV and CDR2 YYDKDF (reference sequence). CDR3: CATSRDGAERDTGELFF. DNA of the CDR3: TGTGCCACCAGCAGAGATGGGGCGGAGCGGGACACCGGGGAGCTGTTTTTT.

The CDR3 bases are TGTGCCAGCAGTTTAGAAACAGAGAATTCACCCCTCCACTTT. It is translated as CASSLETENSPLHF. The chain couples TRBV28 to TRBJ1-6; D is undetermined. Between the trimmed V and J ends, which lost 2 bases and 7 bases, there was a span of 9 bases. Germline assignment: CDR1 MDHEN and CDR2 SYDVKM. This CDR3 has 14 residues.

Here the CDR3 reads CASSYGVDGNYGYTF. Written as DNA, the CDR3 is TGTGCCAGCAGTTACGGCGTGGACGGGAACTATGGCTACACCTTC. The J gene is TRBJ1-2, the V gene TRBV6-5; the D is unclear. There are 15 residues in the CDR3. Germline CDR1 and CDR2: MNHEY and SVGAGI. Trimming took off 2 bases at V and 2 bases at J, with 12 bases between the two ends.

The chain joins TRBV7-9 to TRBJ2-4, with TRBD2 matching over 9 bases. Unmatched junction bases numbered 8, after V lost 6 bases and J lost 8 bases. Germline lookup yields CDR1 SEHNR and CDR2 FQNEAQ (reference sequence). The CDR3 spans 14 residues. Written as DNA, the CDR3 is TGTGCCAGCAGTCTTAGCGGGAGTGGAGACATTCAGTACTTC. It yields the protein CASSLSGSGDIQYF.

J is TRBJ1-1 and V is TRBV16; D uncertain. The V and J ends lost 5 bases and 0 bases respectively, with 13 bases between them. From germline, CDR1 is KGHSY and CDR2 FQNENV. The CDR3 sequence is 15 residues long. CDR3 amino acids: CASSYGKGMNTEAFF. The CDR3 bases are TGTGCCAGCAGCTATGGGAAGGGCATGAACACTGAAGCTTTCTTT.

V and J are TRBV20-1 and TRBJ2-1; D gene uncertain. The germline gives CDR1 DFQATT, CDR2 SNEGSKA (reference sequence). The V end was cut by 2 bases, the J end by 8 bases, with 4 bases between. The CDR3 has 10 amino acids. The CDR3 protein is CSARLDEQFF. The CDR3, as DNA: TGCAGTGCTAGATTGGATGAGCAGTTCTTC.

This chain links TRBV6-5 with TRBJ2-1; either TRBD1 or TRBD2 may supply D (5 bases each). Germline assignment: CDR1 MNHEY and CDR2 SVGAGI. The CDR3 contains 13 residues. Trimming stripped 6 bases from V and 6 bases from J, with 12 bases between. CDR3 in DNA: TGTGCCAGCAGCCCTCTTGGGGGCAATGAGCAGTTCTTC. Translated: CASSPLGGNEQFF.

V and J are TRBV6-1 and TRBJ2-1; 8 bases align to TRBD2. This CDR3 is built from 16 residues. The V and J ends lost 3 bases and 5 bases, in that order; junction bases with no gene match: 9. Per germline, CDR1 MNHNS and CDR2 SASEGT. The CDR3 region is CASSEGIAGGNNEQFF. In nucleotides, the CDR3 is TGTGCCAGCAGTGAGGGTATTGCGGGAGGCAACAATGAGCAGTTCTTC.

This rearrangement joins TRBV27 to TRBJ2-1; D is unresolved. CDR1 is MNHEY, CDR2 SMNVEV, per germline (reference sequence). The CDR3 is 13 residues long. Deletions cut 0 bases from V and 4 bases from J, with 4 bases between. CDR3 region: CASSLSTYNEQFF. The CDR3 DNA reads TGTGCCAGCAGTTTATCGACTTACAATGAGCAGTTCTTC.

J is TRBJ2-1 and V is TRBV19, with D possibly matching TRBD1 (6 bases). V was pared by 2 bases and J by 8 bases, with 22 bases between. The CDR3 covers 17 residues. Per the germline V gene, CDR1 is LNHDA and CDR2 is SQIVND (reference sequence). The CDR3 nucleotides read TGTGCCAGTAGTATATACCAGGGGACCTTCCCTGGGGATGAGCAGTTCTTC. The encoded protein is CASSIYQGTFPGDEQFF.

The V call is TRBV6-5, the J call TRBJ2-7, with TRBD2 identical over 7 bases. The CDR3 runs to 13 residues. From germline, CDR1 is MNHEY and CDR2 SVGAGI. The trim removed 7 bases at V and 4 bases at J, leaving 7 bases unmatched. The CDR3 bases are TGTGCCAGCAAGTCGGGGGAGGGGTACGAGCAGTACTTC. It yields the protein CASKSGEGYEQYF.

Comments on this clone: A read error may produce the germline difference seen at one junction end. This chain connects TRBV30 to TRBJ2-2; D possibly corresponds to TRBD1 (6 bases). Germline loops: CDR1 GTSNPN, CDR2 SVGIG (reference sequence). The CDR3 is made up of 11 amino acids. CDR3 protein: CAWSSPGRGSF. CDR3 nucleotides: TGTGCCTGGAGTAGTCCCGGCAGGGGCTCTTTT.

The CDR3 DNA reads TGTGCCAGTAGTATTGTCCCGGGACACAGTAGCAATCAGCCCCAGCATTTT. Protein sequence: CASSIVPGHSSNQPQHF. This sequence joins TRBV19 and TRBJ1-5; a weak D match, TRBD1 (6 bases). The V and J ends lost 3 bases and 0 bases respectively, with 15 bases between them. Germline lookup yields CDR1 LNHDA and CDR2 SQIVND (reference sequence). CDR3 length equals 17 residues.